This T cell receptor beta chain was captured by sequencing in a study of blood T cell repertoires in COVID-19. As for the study in general: Nucleic acid was either cDNA or gDNA, and it came from T cells, B-cell-depleted T cells, or PBMCs.

Sequencing was performed with immunoSEQ multiplex PCR; in TCRdb, only in-frame clones are kept and a portion is missing. The sample records around 310,000 clones, roughly 90% being singletons. Germline CDR1 SGHRS, CDR2 YFSETQ. This CDR3 comprises 15 residues. V lost 1 base and J lost 4; bases outside the gene matches: 3. This TCR was sampled from a woman in her forties or fifties with active or convalescent COVID-19. Sequenced sample: peripheral blood. The chain has TRBV5-1 and TRBJ2-5, with 11 bases fitting TRBD2. As DNA, the CDR3 is TGCGCCAGCAGCTTGAAGCTAGCGGGGGGAGAGACCCAGTACTTC. Its protein is CASSLKLAGGETQYF.